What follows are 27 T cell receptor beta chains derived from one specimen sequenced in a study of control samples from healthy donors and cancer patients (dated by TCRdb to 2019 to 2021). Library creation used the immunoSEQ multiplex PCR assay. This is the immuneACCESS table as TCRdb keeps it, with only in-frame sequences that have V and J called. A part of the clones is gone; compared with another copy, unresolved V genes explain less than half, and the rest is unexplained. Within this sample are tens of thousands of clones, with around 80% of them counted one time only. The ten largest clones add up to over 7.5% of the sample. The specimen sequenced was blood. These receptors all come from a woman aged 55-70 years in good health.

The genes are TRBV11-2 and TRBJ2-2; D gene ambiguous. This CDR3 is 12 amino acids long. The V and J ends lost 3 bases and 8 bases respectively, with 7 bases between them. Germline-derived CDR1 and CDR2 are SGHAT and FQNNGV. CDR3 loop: CASSLALGELFF. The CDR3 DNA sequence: TGTGCCAGCAGCTTGGCCCTGGGGGAGCTGTTTTTT.

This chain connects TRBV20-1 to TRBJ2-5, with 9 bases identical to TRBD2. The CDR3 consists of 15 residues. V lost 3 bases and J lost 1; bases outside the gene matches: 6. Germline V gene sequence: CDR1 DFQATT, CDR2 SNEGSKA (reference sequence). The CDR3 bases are TGCAGTGCTAGTGCTAGCGGGGCAATCCAAGAGACCCAGTACTTC. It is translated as CSASASGAIQETQYF.

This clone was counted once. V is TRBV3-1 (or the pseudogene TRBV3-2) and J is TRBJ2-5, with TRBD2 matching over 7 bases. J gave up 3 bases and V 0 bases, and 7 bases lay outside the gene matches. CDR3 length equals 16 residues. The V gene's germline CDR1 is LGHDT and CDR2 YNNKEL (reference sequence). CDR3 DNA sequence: TGTGCCAGCAGCCAAGATAAGGGAGGGGTTAAAGAGACCCAGTACTTC. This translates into CASSQDKGGVKETQYF.

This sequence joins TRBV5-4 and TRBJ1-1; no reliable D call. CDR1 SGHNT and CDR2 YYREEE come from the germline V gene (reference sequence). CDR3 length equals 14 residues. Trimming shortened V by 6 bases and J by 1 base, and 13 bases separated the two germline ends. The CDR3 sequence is CASTSFGRNTEAFF. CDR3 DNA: TGTGCCAGCACCTCCTTTGGGAGGAACACTGAAGCTTTCTTT.

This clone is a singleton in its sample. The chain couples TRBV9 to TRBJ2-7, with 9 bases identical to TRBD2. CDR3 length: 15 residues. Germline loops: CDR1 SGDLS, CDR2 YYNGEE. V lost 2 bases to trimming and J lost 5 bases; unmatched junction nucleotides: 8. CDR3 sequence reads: CASSVSGSNVDEQYF. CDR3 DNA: TGTGCCAGCAGCGTTAGCGGGAGCAATGTCGACGAGCAGTACTTC.

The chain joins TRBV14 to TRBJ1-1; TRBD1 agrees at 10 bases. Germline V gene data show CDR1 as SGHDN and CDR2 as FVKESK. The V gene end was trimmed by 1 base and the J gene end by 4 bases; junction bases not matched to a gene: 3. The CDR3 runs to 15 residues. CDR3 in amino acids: CASSQARTGGTEAFF. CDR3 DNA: TGTGCCAGCAGCCAAGCCCGGACAGGGGGCACTGAAGCTTTCTTT.

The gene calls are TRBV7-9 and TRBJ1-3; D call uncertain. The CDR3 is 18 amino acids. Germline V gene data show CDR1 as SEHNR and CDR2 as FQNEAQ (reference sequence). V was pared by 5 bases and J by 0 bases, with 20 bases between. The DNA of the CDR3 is TGTGCCAGCAGCCCAACAAGGACCGTTTCCTCCTCTGGAAACACCATATATTTT. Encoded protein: CASSPTRTVSSSGNTIYF. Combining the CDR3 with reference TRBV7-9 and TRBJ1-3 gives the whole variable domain DTGVSQNPRHKITKRGQNVTFRCDPISEHNRLYWYRQTLGQGPEFLTYFQNEAQLEKSRLLSDRFSAERPKGSFSTLEIQRTEQGDSAMYLCASSPTRTVSSSGNTIYFGEGSWLTVV.

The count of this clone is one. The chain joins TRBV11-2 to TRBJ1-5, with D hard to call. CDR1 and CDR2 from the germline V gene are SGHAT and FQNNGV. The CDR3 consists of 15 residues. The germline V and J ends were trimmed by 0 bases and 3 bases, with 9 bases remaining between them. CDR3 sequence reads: CASSLDGQPNQPQHF. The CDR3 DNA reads TGTGCCAGCAGCTTAGATGGGCAGCCCAATCAGCCCCAGCATTTT.

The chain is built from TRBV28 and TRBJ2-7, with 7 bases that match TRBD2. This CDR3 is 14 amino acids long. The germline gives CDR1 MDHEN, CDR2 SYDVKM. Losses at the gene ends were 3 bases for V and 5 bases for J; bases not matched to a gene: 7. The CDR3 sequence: CASSFGGSLDEQYF. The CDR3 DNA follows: TGTGCCAGCAGTTTTGGCGGGAGTTTGGACGAGCAGTACTTC.

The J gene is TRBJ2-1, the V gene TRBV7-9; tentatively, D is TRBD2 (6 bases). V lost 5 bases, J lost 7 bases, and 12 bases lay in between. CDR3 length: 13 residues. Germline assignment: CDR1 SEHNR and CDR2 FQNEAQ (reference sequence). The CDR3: CASSRKRENEQFF. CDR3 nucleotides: TGTGCCAGCAGCCGTAAACGGGAGAATGAGCAGTTCTTC.

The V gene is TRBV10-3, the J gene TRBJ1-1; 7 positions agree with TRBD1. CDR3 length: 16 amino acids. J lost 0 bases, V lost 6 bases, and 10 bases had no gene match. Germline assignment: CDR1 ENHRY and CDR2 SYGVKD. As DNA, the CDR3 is TGTGCCATCAGCCCAAGGGGGCTGTGGGTGAACACTGAAGCTTTCTTT. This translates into CAISPRGLWVNTEAFF.

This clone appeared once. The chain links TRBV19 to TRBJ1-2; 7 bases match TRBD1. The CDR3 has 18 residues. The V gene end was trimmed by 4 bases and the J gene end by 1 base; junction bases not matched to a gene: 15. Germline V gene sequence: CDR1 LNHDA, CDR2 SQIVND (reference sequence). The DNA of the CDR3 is TGTGCCAGTAGTAGTGAAACCCTGGGACAGCTAAGTAACTATGGCTACACCTTC. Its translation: CASSSETLGQLSNYGYTF.

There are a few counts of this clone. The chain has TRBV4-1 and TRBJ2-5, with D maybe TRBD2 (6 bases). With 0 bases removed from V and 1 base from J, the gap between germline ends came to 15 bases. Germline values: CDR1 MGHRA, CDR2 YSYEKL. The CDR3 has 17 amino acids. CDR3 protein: CASSQEAGLAGQETQYF. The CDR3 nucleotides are TGCGCCAGCAGCCAAGAAGCGGGTCTGGCGGGCCAAGAGACCCAGTACTTC.

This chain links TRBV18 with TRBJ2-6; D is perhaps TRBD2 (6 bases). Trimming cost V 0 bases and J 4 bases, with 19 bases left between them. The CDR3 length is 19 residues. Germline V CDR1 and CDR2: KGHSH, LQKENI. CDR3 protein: CASSPPVGGALGGANVLTF. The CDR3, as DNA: TGTGCCAGCTCACCACCGGTCGGGGGAGCCCTGGGAGGGGCCAACGTCCTGACTTTC.

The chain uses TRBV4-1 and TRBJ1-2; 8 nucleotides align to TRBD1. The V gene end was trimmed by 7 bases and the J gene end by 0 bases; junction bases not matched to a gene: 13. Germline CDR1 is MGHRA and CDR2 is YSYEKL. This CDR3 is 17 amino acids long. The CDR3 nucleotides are TGCGCCAGCAACACAGGGGGAATGCAGGGCCCTAACTATGGCTACACCTTC. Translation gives CASNTGGMQGPNYGYTF.

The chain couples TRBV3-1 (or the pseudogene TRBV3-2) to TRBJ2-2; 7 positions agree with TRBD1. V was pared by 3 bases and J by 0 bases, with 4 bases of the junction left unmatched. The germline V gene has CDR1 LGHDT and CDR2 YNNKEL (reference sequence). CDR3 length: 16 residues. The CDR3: CASSQAGTANTGELFF. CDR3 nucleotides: TGTGCCAGCAGCCAGGCCGGGACAGCGAACACCGGGGAGCTGTTTTTT.

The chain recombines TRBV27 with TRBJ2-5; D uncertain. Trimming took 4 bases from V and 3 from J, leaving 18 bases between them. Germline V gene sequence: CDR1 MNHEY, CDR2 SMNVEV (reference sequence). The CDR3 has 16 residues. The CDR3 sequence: CASSSSGARLKETQYF. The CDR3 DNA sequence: TGTGCCAGCAGTTCCTCGGGCGCCCGCCTTAAAGAGACCCAGTACTTC.

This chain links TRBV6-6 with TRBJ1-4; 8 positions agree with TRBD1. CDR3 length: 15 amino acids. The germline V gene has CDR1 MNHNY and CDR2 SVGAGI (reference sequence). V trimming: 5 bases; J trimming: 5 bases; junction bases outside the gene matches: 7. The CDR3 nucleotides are TGTGCCAGCAGTGGGATGGGACAGGTCAATGAAAAACTGTTTTTT. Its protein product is CASSGMGQVNEKLFF.

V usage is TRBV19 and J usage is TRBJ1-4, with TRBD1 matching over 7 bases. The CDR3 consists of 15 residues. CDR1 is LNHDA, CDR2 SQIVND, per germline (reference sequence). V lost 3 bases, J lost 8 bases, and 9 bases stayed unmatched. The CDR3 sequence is CASSIQGVLREKLFF. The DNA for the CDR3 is TGTGCCAGTAGTATCCAGGGGGTCCTGAGGGAAAAACTGTTTTTT.

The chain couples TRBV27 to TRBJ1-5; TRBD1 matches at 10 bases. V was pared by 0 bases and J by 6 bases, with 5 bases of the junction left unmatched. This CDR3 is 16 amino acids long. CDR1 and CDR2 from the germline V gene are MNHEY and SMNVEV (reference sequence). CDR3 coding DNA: TGTGCCAGCAGTTTATCGGGGACAGGGGTCGGTCAGCCCCAGCATTTT. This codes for CASSLSGTGVGQPQHF.

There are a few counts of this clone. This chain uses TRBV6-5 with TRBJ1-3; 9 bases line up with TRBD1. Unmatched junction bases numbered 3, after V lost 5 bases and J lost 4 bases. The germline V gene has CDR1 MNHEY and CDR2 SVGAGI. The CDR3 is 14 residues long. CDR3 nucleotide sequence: TGTGCCAGCAGTACAGGGGGCGAAGGAAACACCATATATTTT. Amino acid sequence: CASSTGGEGNTIYF.

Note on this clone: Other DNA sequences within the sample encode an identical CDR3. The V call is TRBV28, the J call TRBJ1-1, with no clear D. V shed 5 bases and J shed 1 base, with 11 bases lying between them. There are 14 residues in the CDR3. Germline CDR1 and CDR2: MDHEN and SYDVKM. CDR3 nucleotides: TGTGCCAGCAGTCCTTCCGCACAGAACACTGAAGCTTTCTTT. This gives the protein CASSPSAQNTEAFF.

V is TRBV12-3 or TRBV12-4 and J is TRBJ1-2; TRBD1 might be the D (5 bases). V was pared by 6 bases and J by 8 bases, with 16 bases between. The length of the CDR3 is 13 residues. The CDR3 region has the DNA TGTGCCAGCAGGTTTCCAGGGATGCAAGGCTACACCTTC. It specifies CASRFPGMQGYTF.

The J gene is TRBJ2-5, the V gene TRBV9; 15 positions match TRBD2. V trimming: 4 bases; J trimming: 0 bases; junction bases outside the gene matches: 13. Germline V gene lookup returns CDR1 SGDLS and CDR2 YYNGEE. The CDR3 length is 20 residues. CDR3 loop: CASSLAPGGTSGGNQETQYF. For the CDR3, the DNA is TGTGCCAGCAGCTTGGCGCCAGGTGGGACTAGCGGGGGGAACCAAGAGACCCAGTACTTC.

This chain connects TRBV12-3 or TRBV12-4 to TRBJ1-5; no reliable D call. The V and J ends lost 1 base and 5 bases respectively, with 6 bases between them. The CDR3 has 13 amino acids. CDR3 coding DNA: TGTGCCAGCAGTTTAGTTGGGGATCAGCCCCAGCATTTT. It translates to CASSLVGDQPQHF.

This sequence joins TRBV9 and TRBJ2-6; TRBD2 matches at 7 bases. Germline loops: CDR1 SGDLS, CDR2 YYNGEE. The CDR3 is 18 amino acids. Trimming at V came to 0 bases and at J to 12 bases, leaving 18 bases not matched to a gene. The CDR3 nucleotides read TGTGCCAGCAGCGTAGTGGCGGACGGAAACCTCTGGGGGGGCGTCCTGACTTTC. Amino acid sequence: CASSVVADGNLWGGVLTF.

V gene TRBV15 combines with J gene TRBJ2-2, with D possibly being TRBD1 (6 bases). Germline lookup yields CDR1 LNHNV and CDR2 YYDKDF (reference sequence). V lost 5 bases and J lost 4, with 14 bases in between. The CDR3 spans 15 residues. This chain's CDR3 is CATSFQQGSTGELFF. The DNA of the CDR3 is TGTGCCACCAGCTTCCAACAGGGAAGCACCGGGGAGCTGTTTTTT.